This note documents a single TCR beta chain sequence. Its antigen is still unknown. One end of the junction fails to match germline, which may point to a read error. This entry is derived from a study of shared clonotypes between healthy human individuals. The study, taken as a whole, reports: Rarefaction analysis demonstrated incomplete sorted-subset sequencing notwithstanding large depth. There were few donors, and this limited the genetic and exposure-history diversity represented.

Per the original methods: Junction-only sequences produced by ImmunoSEQ had no quality scores, so filtering differed. Profiling relied on immunoSEQ multiplex PCR, and the TCRdb table lists in-frame clones only, not all of them. The DNA was the basis for D and trimming; V, J and clone size are from that table. The sample comprises about 2.5 million clones, under 95% of which are singletons, and approximately 0.41% rests with the top ten. Among the donors, all were Caucasian adults who lived in Nashville, Tennessee. CDR1 is SEHNR and CDR2 is FQNEAQ in the germline V gene (reference sequence). The CDR3 has 12 residues.

The TCR originated in a man between 18 and 35 years old in good health. Some clones in this sample may be carry-over from other donors' samples. Material for sequencing was naive CD4+ T cells from PBMCs. Documented subset: CD45RA+ positively selected. The chain combines TRBV7-9 with TRBJ1-1; D gene ambiguous. CDR3 residues: CASSLTAQSRLF. The CDR3 coding sequence is TGTGCCAGCAGCTTAACTGCACAGAGTCGCTTATTT.